These T cell receptor beta chains were read from a single sample in a study of Ad26.COV2.S vaccination and SARS-CoV-2 variants. Generated by immunoSEQ multiplex PCR, the TCRdb table keeps only in-frame clones and is missing some. The data show 300,000 to 350,000 clones, 70% to 90% seen once. The sequencing here drew on peripheral blood, taken in a trial of Ad26.COV2.S vaccine versus placebo. The receptors were gathered from a person aged 18 to 65 who received the Ad26.COV2.S COVID-19 vaccine or a placebo. Both conserved end residues are part of each CDR3. Each record gives: J gene, V gene, CDR3 length, D gene, clone size, CDR3 DNA, CDR3 protein. D genes are given only for firm matches. Not every row has a clone size; where given, it reads once, few, many or a size class.

J gene: TRBJ1-1
V gene: TRBV25-1
CDR3 length: 14
D gene: NA
clone size: NA
CDR3 DNA: TGTGCCAGCAGTTGGGAGGGGGAGGACACTGAAGCTTTCTTT
CDR3 protein: CASSWEGEDTEAFF

J gene: TRBJ1-4
V gene: TRBV5-1
CDR3 length: 15
D gene: TRBD1
clone size: NA
CDR3 DNA: TGCGCCAGCAGCGTATCGACAGGGGTTCGCGAAAAACTGTTTTTT
CDR3 protein: CASSVSTGVREKLFF

J gene: TRBJ2-1
V gene: TRBV19
CDR3 length: 14
D gene: TRBD1
clone size: NA
CDR3 DNA: TGTGCCAGTAGCACAGGGGGAGTGCACAATGAGCAGTTCTTC
CDR3 protein: CASSTGGVHNEQFF

J gene: TRBJ2-2
V gene: TRBV11-3
CDR3 length: 15
D gene: TRBD1
clone size: NA
CDR3 DNA: TGTGCCAGCAGCTTCGGACAGGGATCAACCGGGGAGCTGTTTTTT
CDR3 protein: CASSFGQGSTGELFF

J gene: TRBJ2-7
V gene: TRBV7-2
CDR3 length: 15
D gene: NA
clone size: NA
CDR3 DNA: TGTGCCAGCAGCCCCTACATCGACAGCTCCTACGAGCAGTACTTC
CDR3 protein: CASSPYIDSSYEQYF

J gene: TRBJ1-1
V gene: TRBV7-8
CDR3 length: 13
D gene: NA
clone size: NA
CDR3 DNA: TGTGCCAGCAGCTGGGAGGGGAACACTGAAGCTTTCTTT
CDR3 protein: CASSWEGNTEAFF

J gene: TRBJ1-2
V gene: TRBV5-5
CDR3 length: 14
D gene: TRBD1
clone size: NA
CDR3 DNA: TGTGCCAGCAGCTTAGAAACAGGGGTCGGTGGCTACACCTTC
CDR3 protein: CASSLETGVGGYTF

J gene: TRBJ2-2
V gene: TRBV11-2
CDR3 length: 15
D gene: TRBD2
clone size: NA
CDR3 DNA: TGTGCCAGCAGCCCAAGATGGGGGGGGACCGGGGAGCTGTTTTTT
CDR3 protein: CASSPRWGGTGELFF

J gene: TRBJ2-2
V gene: TRBV5-1
CDR3 length: 14
D gene: NA
clone size: NA
CDR3 DNA: TGCGCCAGCAGCTTGGAAACCCTATCGGGGGAGCTGTTTTTT
CDR3 protein: CASSLETLSGELFF

J gene: TRBJ2-1
V gene: TRBV4-2
CDR3 length: 16
D gene: NA
clone size: NA
CDR3 DNA: TGTGCCAGCAGCCAAGCTACAGCCACCTTCGGTGATGAGCAGTTCTTC
CDR3 protein: CASSQATATFGDEQFF

J gene: TRBJ1-1
V gene: TRBV3-1/TRBV3-2
CDR3 length: 16
D gene: NA
clone size: NA
CDR3 DNA: TGTGCCAGCAGCCAAGATTTGAAGGGAAGGGACACTGAAGCTTTCTTT
CDR3 protein: CASSQDLKGRDTEAFF

J gene: TRBJ1-6
V gene: TRBV25-1
CDR3 length: 13
D gene: TRBD1
clone size: once
CDR3 DNA: TGTGCCAGCAATGAGGGGGCCACTTCACCCCTCCACTTT
CDR3 protein: CASNEGATSPLHF

J gene: TRBJ2-2
V gene: TRBV7-3
CDR3 length: 14
D gene: NA
clone size: NA
CDR3 DNA: TGTGCCAGCAGCTTAAAACTTCTGGCCGGGGAGCTGTTTTTT
CDR3 protein: CASSLKLLAGELFF

J gene: TRBJ1-5
V gene: TRBV2
CDR3 length: 12
D gene: NA
clone size: NA
CDR3 DNA: TGTGCCAGCAGGGGGGAGAGAGAGCCCCAGCATTTT
CDR3 protein: CASRGEREPQHF

J gene: TRBJ2-1
V gene: TRBV4-1
CDR3 length: 17
D gene: NA
clone size: NA
CDR3 DNA: TGCGCCAGCAGCCAAGAGACACAGTCTTCCACCTACAATGAGCAGTTCTTC
CDR3 protein: CASSQETQSSTYNEQFF

J gene: TRBJ2-7
V gene: TRBV28
CDR3 length: 10
D gene: NA
clone size: NA
CDR3 DNA: TGTGCCAGCGGGCGGGACGAGCAGTACTTC
CDR3 protein: CASGRDEQYF

J gene: TRBJ1-2
V gene: TRBV5-6
CDR3 length: 13
D gene: NA
clone size: NA
CDR3 DNA: TGTGCCAGCAGCTTGGCATCTAGCTATGGCTACACCTTC
CDR3 protein: CASSLASSYGYTF

J gene: TRBJ2-2
V gene: TRBV5-1
CDR3 length: 15
D gene: TRBD2
clone size: NA
CDR3 DNA: TGCGCCAGCAGCTTGAACTGGGGGGGAACCGGGGAGCTGTTTTTT
CDR3 protein: CASSLNWGGTGELFF

J gene: TRBJ2-1
V gene: TRBV21-1
CDR3 length: 13
D gene: NA
clone size: NA
CDR3 DNA: TGTGCCAGCAGCAAGGACAGGGCCAATGAGCAGTTCTTC
CDR3 protein: CASSKDRANEQFF

J gene: TRBJ2-7
V gene: TRBV28
CDR3 length: 12
D gene: NA
clone size: once
CDR3 DNA: TGTGCCAGCAGTCCAAGGGTCCACGAGCAGTACTTC
CDR3 protein: CASSPRVHEQYF

J gene: TRBJ2-7
V gene: TRBV28
CDR3 length: 11
D gene: NA
clone size: NA
CDR3 DNA: TGTGCCAGCAGTGAGGGGAACGAGCAGTACTTC
CDR3 protein: CASSEGNEQYF

J gene: TRBJ1-4
V gene: TRBV28
CDR3 length: 14
D gene: NA
clone size: NA
CDR3 DNA: TGTGCCAGCAGTTTGGGGGGGCAAAGTGAAAAACTGTTTTTT
CDR3 protein: CASSLGGQSEKLFF

J gene: TRBJ2-1
V gene: TRBV19
CDR3 length: 15
D gene: NA
clone size: NA
CDR3 DNA: TGTGCCAGTAGTATAGCTCGGCTCCCCGTCCATGAGCAGTTCTTC
CDR3 protein: CASSIARLPVHEQFF

J gene: TRBJ1-3
V gene: TRBV19
CDR3 length: 16
D gene: NA
clone size: NA
CDR3 DNA: TGTGCCAGTACCGCTGGACTAATTAGCTCTGGAAACACCATATATTTT
CDR3 protein: CASTAGLISSGNTIYF

J gene: TRBJ1-4
V gene: TRBV6-1
CDR3 length: 16
D gene: TRBD1
clone size: NA
CDR3 DNA: TGTGCCAGCAGTGTTCCGGGACAGGGGTTACGGGAAAAACTGTTTTTT
CDR3 protein: CASSVPGQGLREKLFF